Listed here are 5 T cell receptor beta chains from one sample, sequenced in a study of regulatory dendritic cells for organ transplantation. For these TCRs, the target antigens are not known. Method: immunoSEQ multiplex PCR; TCRdb's copy keeps in-frame clones and lacks some. The sample consists of roughly 12,000 clones, about 90% of them appearing once. Allogeneic regulatory or mature dendritic cells were co-cultured for less than six days with CFSE-labeled sorted T cells at 1:10. The sequenced sample was naive CD8+ T cells from blood cultured with regulatory dendritic cells. The sample's subset: CD45RA+ naive T cells. Receptors were obtained from a human donor in good health.

The chain uses TRBV18 and TRBJ2-5, with D tentatively TRBD1 (6 bases). V was trimmed by 5 bases and J by 3 bases, leaving 19 bases between them. The CDR3 extends over 16 amino acids. Germline CDR1 and CDR2: KGHSH and LQKENI. In DNA, the CDR3 is TGTGCCAGCTCAACAGGACAGCGTCCTAGTGAAGAGACCCAGTACTTC. Its protein is CASSTGQRPSEETQYF.

The count of this clone is one. The gene calls are TRBV29-1 and TRBJ2-7; D remains unclear. Per the germline V gene, CDR1 is SQVTM and CDR2 is ANQGSEA. The CDR3 has 12 amino acids. The V end lost 5 bases, the J end lost 0 bases, and 8 bases lay between the germline ends. The CDR3 protein is CSVRGSSYEQYF. The CDR3 nucleotides read TGCAGCGTTCGAGGTAGCTCCTACGAGCAGTACTTC.

The V and J genes are TRBV4-3 and TRBJ2-5, with 7 bases fitting TRBD1. V dropped 4 bases and J dropped 0; count of bases not matched to a gene: 2. The CDR3 is 14 residues long. The germline V gene encodes CDR1 LGHNA and CDR2 YSLEER. This chain's CDR3 is CASSRGTDQETQYF. In DNA form, the CDR3 reads TGCGCCAGCAGCCGAGGGACAGACCAAGAGACCCAGTACTTC.

The rearrangement joins TRBV9 to TRBJ2-7, with TRBD1 matching 7 bases. Unmatched junction bases numbered 11, after V lost 4 bases and J lost 4 bases. CDR1 is SGDLS and CDR2 is YYNGEE in the germline V gene. This CDR3 is built from 15 residues. CDR3 nucleotides: TGTGCCAGCAGCCCCCTCGCCGACAGGGAGTACGAGCAGTACTTC. Translating gives CASSPLADREYEQYF.

This chain joins TRBV7-6 and TRBJ2-1; TRBD1 aligns across 7 bases. The germline V gene encodes CDR1 SGHVS and CDR2 FNYEAQ. The CDR3 consists of 15 residues. V trimming: 4 bases; J trimming: 4 bases; junction bases outside the gene matches: 7. Written as DNA, the CDR3 is TGTGCCAGCAGCTCAGAGACAGGGAGATACAATGAGCAGTTCTTC. Amino acid sequence: CASSSETGRYNEQFF.